A single sample gave rise to the 3 T cell receptor beta chains below, sequenced in a study of blood T cell repertoires in COVID-19. Clones were sequenced by immunoSEQ multiplex PCR, and TCRdb holds only the in-frame ones, with some missing. This table has some 230,000 clones, approximately 84% appearing once. Sequencing input: peripheral blood. All receptors come from a man aged 50 or older who had recovered from COVID-19.

The gene calls are TRBV10-2 and TRBJ2-3, with a tentative D call TRBD2 (6 bases). This CDR3 is built from 15 residues. Germline V lookup: CDR1 WSHSY, CDR2 SAAADI. Trimming took off 8 bases at V and 0 bases at J, with 15 bases between the two ends. The CDR3 protein is CASGGVGTSTDTQYF. CDR3 coding DNA: TGCGCCAGCGGTGGGGTTGGGACTAGCACAGATACGCAGTATTTT.

The chain couples TRBV3-1 (or the pseudogene TRBV3-2) to TRBJ2-5, with D perhaps matching TRBD1 (6 bases). Trimming pared 0 bases from V and 4 bases from J, leaving 18 bases between. Germline-derived CDR1 and CDR2 are LGHDT and YNNKEL (reference sequence). This CDR3 comprises 17 residues. The CDR3 bases are TGTGCCAGCAGCCAAGAGGGGACAAGGAGGTCCCTAGAGACCCAGTACTTC. It specifies CASSQEGTRRSLETQYF.

This sequence joins TRBV10-3 and TRBJ2-3, with 8 bases that match TRBD1. The CDR3 is 14 residues long. The ends lost 6 bases at V and 6 bases at J; junction bases unmatched: 8. Germline CDR1 is ENHRY and CDR2 is SYGVKD. CDR3 sequence: CAIRGTGESDTQYF. As DNA, the CDR3 is TGTGCCATCAGGGGGACAGGTGAATCGGATACGCAGTATTTT.